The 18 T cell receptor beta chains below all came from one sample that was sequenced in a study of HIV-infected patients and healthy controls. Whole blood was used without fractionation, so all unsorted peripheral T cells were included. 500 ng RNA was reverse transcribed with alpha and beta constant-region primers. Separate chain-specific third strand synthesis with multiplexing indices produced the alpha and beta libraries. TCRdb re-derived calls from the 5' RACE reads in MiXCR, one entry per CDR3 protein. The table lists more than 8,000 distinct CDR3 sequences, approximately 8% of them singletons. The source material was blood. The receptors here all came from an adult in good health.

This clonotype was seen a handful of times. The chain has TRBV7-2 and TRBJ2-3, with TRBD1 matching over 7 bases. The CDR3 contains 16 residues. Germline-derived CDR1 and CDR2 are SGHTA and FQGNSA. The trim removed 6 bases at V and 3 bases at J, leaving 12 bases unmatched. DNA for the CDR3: TGTGCCAGCAGGAGGGACAGCAGAATTGAAACAGATACGCAGTATTTT. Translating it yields CASRRDSRIETDTQYF. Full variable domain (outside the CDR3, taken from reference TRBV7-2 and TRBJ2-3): GAGVSQSPSNKVTEKGKDVELRCDPISGHTALYWYRQSLGQGLEFLIYFQGNSAPDKSGLPSDRFSAERTGGSVSTLTIQRTQQEDSAVYLCASRRDSRIETDTQYFGPGTRLTVL.

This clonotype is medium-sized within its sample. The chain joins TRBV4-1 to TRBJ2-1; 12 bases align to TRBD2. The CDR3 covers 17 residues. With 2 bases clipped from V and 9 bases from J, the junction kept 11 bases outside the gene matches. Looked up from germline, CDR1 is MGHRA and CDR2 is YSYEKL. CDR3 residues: CASSQLPLAGGGGEQFF. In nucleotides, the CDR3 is TGCGCCAGCAGCCAACTTCCCCTAGCGGGGGGGGGCGGTGAGCAGTTCTTC.

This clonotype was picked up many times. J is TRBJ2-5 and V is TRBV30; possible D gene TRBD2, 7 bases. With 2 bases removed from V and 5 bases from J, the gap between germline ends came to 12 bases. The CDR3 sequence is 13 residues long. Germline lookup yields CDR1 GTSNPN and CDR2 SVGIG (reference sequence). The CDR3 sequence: CAWSRGGTETQYF. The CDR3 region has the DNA TGTGCCTGGAGTAGGGGGGGCACGGAGACCCAGTACTTC.

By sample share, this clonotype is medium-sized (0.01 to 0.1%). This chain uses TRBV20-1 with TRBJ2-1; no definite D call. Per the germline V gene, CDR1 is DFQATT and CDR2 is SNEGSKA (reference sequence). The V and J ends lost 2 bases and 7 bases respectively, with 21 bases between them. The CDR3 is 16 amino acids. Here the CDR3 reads CSARLYGRKGFNEQFF. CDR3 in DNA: TGCAGTGCTAGACTATATGGGCGGAAGGGCTTTAATGAGCAGTTCTTC.

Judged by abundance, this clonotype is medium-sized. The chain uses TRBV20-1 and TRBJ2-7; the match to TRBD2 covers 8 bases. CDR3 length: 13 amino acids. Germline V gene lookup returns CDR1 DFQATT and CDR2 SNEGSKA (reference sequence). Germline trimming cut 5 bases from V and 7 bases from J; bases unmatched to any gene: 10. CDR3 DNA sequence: TGCAGTGCTTCGGGGGGGGATCTACGAGAGCAGTACTTC. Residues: CSASGGDLREQYF.

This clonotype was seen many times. CDR3 nucleotide sequence: TGCACCAGCAGCCAAGAAAGGAACGGAGGTAGCGCGACAGATACGCAGTATTTT. This encodes CTSSQERNGGSATDTQYF. The V call is TRBV1, the J call TRBJ2-3; TRBD2, the table's D call, was not compared with the DNA. TRBV1 is reported as a pseudogene. The CDR3 is 18 residues long.

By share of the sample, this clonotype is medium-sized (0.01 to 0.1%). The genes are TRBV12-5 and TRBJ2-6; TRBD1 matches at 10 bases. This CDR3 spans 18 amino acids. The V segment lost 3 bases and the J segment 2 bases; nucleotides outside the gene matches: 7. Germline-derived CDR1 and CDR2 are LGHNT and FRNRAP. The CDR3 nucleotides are TGTGCTAGTGGTTTCACCGGGACAGGGGATGCTGGGGCCAACGTCCTGACTTTC. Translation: CASGFTGTGDAGANVLTF.

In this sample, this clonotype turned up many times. The CDR3: CASSQDGLINEKLFF. The DNA for the CDR3 is TGCGCCAGCAGCCAAGATGGACTGATTAATGAAAAACTGTTTTTT. This sequence joins TRBV4-3 and TRBJ1-4; D remains unclear. V shed 0 bases and J shed 4 bases, with 9 bases lying between them. CDR3 length equals 15 residues. CDR1 and CDR2 from the germline V gene are LGHNA and YSLEER.

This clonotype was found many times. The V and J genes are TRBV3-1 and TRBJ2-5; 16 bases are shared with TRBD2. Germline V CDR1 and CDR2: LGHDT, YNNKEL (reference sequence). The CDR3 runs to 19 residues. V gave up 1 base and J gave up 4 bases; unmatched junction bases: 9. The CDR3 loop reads CASSQAGTSGRAFAETQYF. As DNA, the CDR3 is TGTGCCAGCAGCCAAGCGGGGACTAGCGGGAGGGCCTTCGCAGAGACCCAGTACTTC.

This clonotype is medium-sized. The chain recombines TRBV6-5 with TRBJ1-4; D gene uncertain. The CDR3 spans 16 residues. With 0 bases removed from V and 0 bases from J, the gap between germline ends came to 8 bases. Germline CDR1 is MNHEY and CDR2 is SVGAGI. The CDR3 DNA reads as TGTGCCAGCAGTTACTCGCATTTTGCAACTAATGAAAAACTGTTTTTT. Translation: CASSYSHFATNEKLFF.

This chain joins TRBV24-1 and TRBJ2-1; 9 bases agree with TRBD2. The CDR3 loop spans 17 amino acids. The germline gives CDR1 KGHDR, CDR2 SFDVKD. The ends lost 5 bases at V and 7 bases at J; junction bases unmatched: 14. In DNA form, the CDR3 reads TGTGCCACCAGTGGCGGTAGCGGGAGAGGGGGAAGGAATGAGCAGTTCTTC. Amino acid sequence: CATSGGSGRGGRNEQFF.

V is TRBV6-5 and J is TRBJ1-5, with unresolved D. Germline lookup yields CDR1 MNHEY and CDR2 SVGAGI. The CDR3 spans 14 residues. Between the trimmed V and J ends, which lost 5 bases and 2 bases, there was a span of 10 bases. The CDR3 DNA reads TGTGCCAGCAGTAACCTTATGGGCAATCAGCCCCAGCATTTT. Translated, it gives CASSNLMGNQPQHF.

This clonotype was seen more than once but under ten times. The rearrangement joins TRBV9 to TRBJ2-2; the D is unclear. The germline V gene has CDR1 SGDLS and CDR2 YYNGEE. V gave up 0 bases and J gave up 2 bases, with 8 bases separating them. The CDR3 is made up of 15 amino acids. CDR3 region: CASSVAGPNTGELFF. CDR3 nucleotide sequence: TGTGCCAGCAGCGTAGCAGGACCCAACACCGGGGAGCTGTTTTTT.

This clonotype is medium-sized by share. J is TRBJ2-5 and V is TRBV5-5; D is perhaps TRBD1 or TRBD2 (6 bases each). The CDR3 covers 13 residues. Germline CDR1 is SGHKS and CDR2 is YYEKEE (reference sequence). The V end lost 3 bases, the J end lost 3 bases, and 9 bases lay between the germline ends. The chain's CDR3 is CASSWGAEETQYF. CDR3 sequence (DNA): TGTGCCAGCAGCTGGGGGGCAGAAGAGACCCAGTACTTC.

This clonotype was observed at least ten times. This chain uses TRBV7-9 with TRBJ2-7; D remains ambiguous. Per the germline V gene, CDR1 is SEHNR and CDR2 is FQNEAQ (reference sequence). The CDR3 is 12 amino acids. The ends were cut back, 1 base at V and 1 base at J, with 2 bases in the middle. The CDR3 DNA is TGTGCCAGCAGCTTAGGGTCCTACGAGCAGTACTTC. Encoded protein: CASSLGSYEQYF.

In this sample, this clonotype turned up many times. This CDR3 is CASSLSGAGANVLTF. DNA of the CDR3: TGTGCCAGCAGCTTATCGGGCGCTGGGGCCAACGTCCTGACTTTC. J is TRBJ2-6 and V is TRBV7-9; no reliable D call. Looked up from germline, CDR1 is SEHNR and CDR2 is FQNEAQ (reference sequence). The CDR3 has 15 amino acids. V dropped 2 bases and J dropped 2 bases, with 7 bases sitting between them.

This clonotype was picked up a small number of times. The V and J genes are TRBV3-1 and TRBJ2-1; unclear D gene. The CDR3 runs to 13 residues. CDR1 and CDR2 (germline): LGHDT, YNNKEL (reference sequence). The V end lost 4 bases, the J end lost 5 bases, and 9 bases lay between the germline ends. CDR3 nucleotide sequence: TGTGCCAGCAGCCGGCCTCCAAACAATGAGCAGTTCTTC. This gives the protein CASSRPPNNEQFF.

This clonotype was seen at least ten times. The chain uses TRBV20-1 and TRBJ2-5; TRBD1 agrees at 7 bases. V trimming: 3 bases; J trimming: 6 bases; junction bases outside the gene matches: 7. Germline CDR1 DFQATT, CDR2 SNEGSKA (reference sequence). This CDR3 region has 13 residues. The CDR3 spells CSASRQGRQTQYF. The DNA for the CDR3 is TGCAGTGCTAGTAGACAGGGTCGGCAGACCCAGTACTTC.